This entry concerns a single T cell receptor (beta chain). Its specificity is unknown. Investigators profiled TCR beta VDJ and CDR3 from genomic DNA template. TCRdb recomputed calls from the reads with MiXCR, one row per CDR3 protein. Among about 200,000 distinct CDR3 sequences, 65% were seen once, and the ten largest hold under 60%. CDR3 size: 22 residues. The V gene's germline CDR1 is SEHNR and CDR2 FQNEAQ (reference sequence). V shed 5 bases, J shed 2 bases, and the junction held 22 bases outside the gene matches. The data were taken from a study of CD8+CD57+ T cells in acquired aplastic anemia. Across the whole study: Average DNA yield from sorted CD4+ and CD8+ cells was around 3.2 ug. Study-wide points: Patients and controls turned out to have twenty-nine CD8+ CDR3 sequences in common.

CD8+CD57+ cell expansion had been shown by flow cytometry in patients chosen for sequencing. The chain employs TRBV7-9 and TRBJ2-3, with TRBD2 matching 13 bases. The TCR sequence derives from a human donor with aplastic anemia. The specimen sequenced was sorted CD4+, CD8+, or CD8+CD57+ T cells (not recorded which) from PBMCs. This chain's CDR3 is CASSRSGGAMTSGGPYTDTQYF. CDR3 coding DNA: TGTGCCAGCAGCAGATCAGGGGGCGCGATGACTAGCGGGGGGCCTTACACAGATACGCAGTATTTT. Full variable domain (missing parts from reference TRBV7-9 and TRBJ2-3): DTGVSQNPRHKITKRGQNVTFRCDPISEHNRLYWYRQTLGQGPEFLTYFQNEAQLEKSRLLSDRFSAERPKGSFSTLEIQRTEQGDSAMYLCASSRSGGAMTSGGPYTDTQYFGPGTRLTVL.